This T cell receptor beta chain is drawn from a study of cytomegalovirus exposure and HLA in healthy donors. To note about this clone: The target antigen is unknown.

Study results and caveats: It was assumed in the presence/absence analyses that sequencing depth was roughly uniform across donors.

The CDR3 covers 16 residues. The V gene's germline CDR1 is SGHRS and CDR2 YFSETQ. Trimming removed 0 bases from V and 6 bases from J; junction bases left unmatched: 12. 60 Vbeta and 13 Jbeta primers were used in PCR. Sequencing was performed with immunoSEQ multiplex PCR; in TCRdb, only in-frame clones are kept and a portion is missing. Of 90,000 to 130,000 clones listed, approximately 86% are singletons. The specimen was PBMCs. The chain joins TRBV5-1 to TRBJ2-7; 7 nucleotides line up with TRBD1. The TCR originated in a man aged 40-55 years in good health and CMV-seronegative. CDR3 DNA: TGCGCCAGCAGCTTGGGGCCGGGACAGTTTTCAAGCGAGCAGTACTTC. Translated: CASSLGPGQFSSEQYF.